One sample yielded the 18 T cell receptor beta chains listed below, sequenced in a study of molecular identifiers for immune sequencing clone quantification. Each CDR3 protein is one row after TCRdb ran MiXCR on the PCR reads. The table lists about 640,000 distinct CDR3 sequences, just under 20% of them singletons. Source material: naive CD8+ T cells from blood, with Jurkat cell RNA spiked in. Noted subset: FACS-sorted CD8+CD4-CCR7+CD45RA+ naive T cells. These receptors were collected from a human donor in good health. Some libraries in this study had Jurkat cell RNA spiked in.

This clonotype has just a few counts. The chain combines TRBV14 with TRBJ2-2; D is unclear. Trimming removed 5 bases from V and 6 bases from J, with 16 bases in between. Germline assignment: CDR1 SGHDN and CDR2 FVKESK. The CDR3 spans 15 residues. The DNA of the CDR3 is TGTGCCAGCAGCGGGTGGTCGTCCGTGGCCGGGGAGCTGTTTTTT. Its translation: CASSGWSSVAGELFF.

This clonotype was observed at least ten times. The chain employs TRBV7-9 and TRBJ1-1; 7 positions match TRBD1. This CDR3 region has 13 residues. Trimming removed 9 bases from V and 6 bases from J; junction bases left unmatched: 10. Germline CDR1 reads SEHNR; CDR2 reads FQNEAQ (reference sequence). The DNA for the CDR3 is TGTGCCAGTGAGGGACAGCCCAGTGCTGAAGCTTTCTTT. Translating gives CASEGQPSAEAFF.

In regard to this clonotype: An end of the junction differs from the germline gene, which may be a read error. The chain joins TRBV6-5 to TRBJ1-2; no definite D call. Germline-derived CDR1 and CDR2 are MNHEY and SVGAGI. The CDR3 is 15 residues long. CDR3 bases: TGTGCCAGCACGGTCAGTCCTACCCCCAACTATGGCTACGCCTTC. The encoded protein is CASTVSPTPNYGYAF.

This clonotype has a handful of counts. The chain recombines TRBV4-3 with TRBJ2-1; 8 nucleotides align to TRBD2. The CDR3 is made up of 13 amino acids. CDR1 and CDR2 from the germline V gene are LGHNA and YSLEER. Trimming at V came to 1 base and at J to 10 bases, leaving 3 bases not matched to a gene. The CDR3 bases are TGCGCCAGCAGCCAAGGACGGGGGGGGGAGCAGTTCTTC. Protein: CASSQGRGGEQFF.

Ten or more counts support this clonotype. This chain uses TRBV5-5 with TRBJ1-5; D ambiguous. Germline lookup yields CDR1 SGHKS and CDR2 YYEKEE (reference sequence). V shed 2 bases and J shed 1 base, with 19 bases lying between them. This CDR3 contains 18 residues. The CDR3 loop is CASSFDAIGRNSNQPQHF. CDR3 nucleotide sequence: TGTGCCAGCAGCTTTGACGCCATAGGGAGGAACAGCAATCAGCCCCAGCATTTT.

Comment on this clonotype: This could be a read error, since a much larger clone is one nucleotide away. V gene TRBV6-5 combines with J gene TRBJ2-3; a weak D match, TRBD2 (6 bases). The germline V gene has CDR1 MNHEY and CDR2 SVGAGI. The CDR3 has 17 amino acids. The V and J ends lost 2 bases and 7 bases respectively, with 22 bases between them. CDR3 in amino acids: CASSYDRLVSVRHTQYF. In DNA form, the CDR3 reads TGTGCCAGCAGTTACGACCGACTAGTTAGTGTAAGGCATACGCAGTATTTT.

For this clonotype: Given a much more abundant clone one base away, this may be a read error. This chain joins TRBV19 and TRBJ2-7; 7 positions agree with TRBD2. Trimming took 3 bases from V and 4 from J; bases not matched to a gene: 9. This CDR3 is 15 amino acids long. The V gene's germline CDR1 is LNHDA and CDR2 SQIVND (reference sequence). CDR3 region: CASSIGTKSTYEQYF. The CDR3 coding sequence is TGTGCCAGTAGTATTGGGACTAAGTCTACTTACGAGCAGTACTTC.

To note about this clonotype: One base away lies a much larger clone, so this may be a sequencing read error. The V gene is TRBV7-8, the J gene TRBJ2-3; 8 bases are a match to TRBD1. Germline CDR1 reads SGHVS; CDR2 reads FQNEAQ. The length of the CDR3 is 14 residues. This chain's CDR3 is CAGSYPGQADTQYF. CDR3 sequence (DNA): TGTGCCGGCAGCTATCCGGGACAGGCAGATACGCAGTATTTT.

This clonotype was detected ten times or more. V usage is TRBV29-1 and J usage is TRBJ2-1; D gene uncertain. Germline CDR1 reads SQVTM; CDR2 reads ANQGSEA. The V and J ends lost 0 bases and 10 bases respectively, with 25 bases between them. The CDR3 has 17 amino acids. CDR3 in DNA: TGCAGCGTTGAAGATTTCGGCACGAAAGGTTCGGAAATGGAGCAGTTCTTC. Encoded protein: CSVEDFGTKGSEMEQFF.

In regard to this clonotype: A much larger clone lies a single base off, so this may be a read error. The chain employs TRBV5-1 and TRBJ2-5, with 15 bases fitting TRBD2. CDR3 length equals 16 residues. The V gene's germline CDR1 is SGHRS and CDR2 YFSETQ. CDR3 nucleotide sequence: TGCGCCAGCAGCTTCTTGGGACTAGCGGGGGGAGAGGCCCAGTACTTC. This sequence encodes CASSFLGLAGGEAQYF. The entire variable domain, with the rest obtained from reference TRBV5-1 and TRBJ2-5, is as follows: KAGVTQTPRYLIKTRGQQVTLSCSPISGHRSVSWYQQTPGQGLQFLFEYFSETQRNKGNFPGRFSGRQFSNSRSEMNVSTLELGDSALYLCASSFLGLAGGEAQYFGPGTRLLVL.

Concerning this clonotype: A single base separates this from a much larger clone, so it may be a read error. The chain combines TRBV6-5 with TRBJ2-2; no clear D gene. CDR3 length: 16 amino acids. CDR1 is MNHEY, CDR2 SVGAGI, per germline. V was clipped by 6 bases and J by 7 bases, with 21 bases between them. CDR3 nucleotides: TGTGCCAGCAGACTCTACCCAAATCATCCAATCGGGGAGCTGTTTTTT. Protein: CASRLYPNHPIGELFF.

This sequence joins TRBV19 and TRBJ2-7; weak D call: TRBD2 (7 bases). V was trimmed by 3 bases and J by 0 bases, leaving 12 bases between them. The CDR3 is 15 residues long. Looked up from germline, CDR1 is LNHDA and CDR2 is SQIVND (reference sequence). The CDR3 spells CASSIGGTSSYEQYF. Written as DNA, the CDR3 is TGTGCCAGTAGTATCGGGGGGACAAGCTCCTACGAGCAGTACTTC.

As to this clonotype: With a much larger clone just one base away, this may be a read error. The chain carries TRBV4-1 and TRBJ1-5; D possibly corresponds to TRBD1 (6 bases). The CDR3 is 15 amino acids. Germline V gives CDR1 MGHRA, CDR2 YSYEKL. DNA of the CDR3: TGCGCCAGCGGCCAAGGAACGGGGGCCTATCAGCCCCAGCATTTT. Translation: CASGQGTGAYQPQHF.

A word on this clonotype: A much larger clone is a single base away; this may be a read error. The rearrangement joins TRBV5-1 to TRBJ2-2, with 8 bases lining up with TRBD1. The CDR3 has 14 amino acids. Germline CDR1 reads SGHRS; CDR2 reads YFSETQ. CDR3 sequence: CASSRDRLTGELSF. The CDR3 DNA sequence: TGCGCCAGCAGCCGGGACAGGCTTACTGGGGAGCTGTCTTTT.

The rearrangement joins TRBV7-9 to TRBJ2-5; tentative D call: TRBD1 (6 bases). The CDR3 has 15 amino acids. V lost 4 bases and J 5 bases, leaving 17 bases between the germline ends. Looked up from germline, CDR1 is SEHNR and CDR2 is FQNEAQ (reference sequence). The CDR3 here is CASSSPSGVGETQYF. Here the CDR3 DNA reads TGTGCCAGCAGCTCGCCTTCAGGGGTCGGCGAGACCCAGTACTTC.

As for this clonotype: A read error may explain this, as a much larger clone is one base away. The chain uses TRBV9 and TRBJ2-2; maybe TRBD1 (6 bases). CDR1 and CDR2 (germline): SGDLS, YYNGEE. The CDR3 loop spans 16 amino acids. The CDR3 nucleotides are TGTGCCTGCAGTCTCACGGGGACACCGAACACCGGGGAGCTGTTTTTT. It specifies CACSLTGTPNTGELFF.

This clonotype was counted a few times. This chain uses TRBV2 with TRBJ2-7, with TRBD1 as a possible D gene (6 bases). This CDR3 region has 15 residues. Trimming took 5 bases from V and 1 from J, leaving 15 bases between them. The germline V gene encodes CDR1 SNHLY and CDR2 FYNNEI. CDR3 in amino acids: CASSTTGQTSYEQYF. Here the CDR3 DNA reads TGTGCCAGCAGTACGACAGGCCAAACATCCTACGAGCAGTACTTC.

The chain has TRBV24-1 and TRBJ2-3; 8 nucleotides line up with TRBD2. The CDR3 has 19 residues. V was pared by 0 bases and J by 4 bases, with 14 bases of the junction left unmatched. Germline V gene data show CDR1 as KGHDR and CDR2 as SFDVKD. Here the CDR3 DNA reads TGTGCCACCAGTGATTTGCCTCCGGGGGGGGGAGGCGGGCCAGATACGCAGTATTTT. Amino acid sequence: CATSDLPPGGGGGPDTQYF.